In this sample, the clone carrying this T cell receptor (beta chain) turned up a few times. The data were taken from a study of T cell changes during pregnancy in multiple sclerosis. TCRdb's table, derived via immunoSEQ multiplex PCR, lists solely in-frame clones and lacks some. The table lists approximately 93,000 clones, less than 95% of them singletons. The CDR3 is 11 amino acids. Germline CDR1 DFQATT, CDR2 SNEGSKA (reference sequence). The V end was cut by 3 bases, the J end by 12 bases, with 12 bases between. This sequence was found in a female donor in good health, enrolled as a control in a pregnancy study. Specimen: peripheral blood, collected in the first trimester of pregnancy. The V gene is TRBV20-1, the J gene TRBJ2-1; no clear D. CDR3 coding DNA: TGCAGTGCTAGTCTCGATCGAGGGCAGTTCTTC. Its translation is CSASLDRGQFF.